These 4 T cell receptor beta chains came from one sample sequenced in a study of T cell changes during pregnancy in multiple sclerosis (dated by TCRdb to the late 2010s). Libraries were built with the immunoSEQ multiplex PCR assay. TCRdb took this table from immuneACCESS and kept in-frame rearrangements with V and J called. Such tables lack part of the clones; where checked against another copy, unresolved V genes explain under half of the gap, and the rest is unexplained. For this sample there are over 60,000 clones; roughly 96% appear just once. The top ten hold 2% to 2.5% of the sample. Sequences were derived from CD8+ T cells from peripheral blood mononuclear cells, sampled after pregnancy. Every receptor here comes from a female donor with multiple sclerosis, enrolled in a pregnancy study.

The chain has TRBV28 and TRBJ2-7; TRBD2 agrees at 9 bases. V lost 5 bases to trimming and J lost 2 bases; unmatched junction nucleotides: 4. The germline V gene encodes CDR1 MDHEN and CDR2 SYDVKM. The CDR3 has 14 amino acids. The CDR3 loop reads CASSHSGRPYEQYF. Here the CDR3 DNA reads TGTGCCAGCAGTCACAGCGGGAGGCCCTACGAGCAGTACTTC.

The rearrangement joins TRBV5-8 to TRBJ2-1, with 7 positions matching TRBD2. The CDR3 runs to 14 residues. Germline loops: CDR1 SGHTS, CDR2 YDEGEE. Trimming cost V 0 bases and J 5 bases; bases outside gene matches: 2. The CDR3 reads CASSLASGNNEQFF. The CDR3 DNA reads TGTGCCAGCAGCTTGGCTAGCGGAAACAATGAGCAGTTCTTC.

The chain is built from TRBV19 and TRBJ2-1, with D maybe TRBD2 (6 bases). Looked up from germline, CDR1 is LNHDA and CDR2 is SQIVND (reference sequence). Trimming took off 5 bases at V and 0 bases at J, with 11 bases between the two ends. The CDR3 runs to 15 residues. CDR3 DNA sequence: TGTGCCAGTAGTGTGACGGAGGGCTCCTACAATGAGCAGTTCTTC. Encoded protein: CASSVTEGSYNEQFF.

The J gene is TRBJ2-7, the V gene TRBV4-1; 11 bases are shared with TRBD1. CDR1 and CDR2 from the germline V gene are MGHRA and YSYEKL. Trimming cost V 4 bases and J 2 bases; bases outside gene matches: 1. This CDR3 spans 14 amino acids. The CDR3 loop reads CASSRDRGAYEQYF. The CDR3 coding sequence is TGCGCCAGCAGCCGGGACAGGGGGGCCTACGAGCAGTACTTC.